Below are 4 T cell receptor beta chains sequenced from a single sample in a study of shared clonotypes between healthy human individuals. Assay: immunoSEQ multiplex PCR; the TCRdb copy retains only in-frame clones and omits some. In the table there are a few million clones, approximately 90% of which are singletons. The sequenced sample consisted of naive CD4+ T cells sorted from blood. Stated subset: CD45RA+ positively selected. These receptors all come from a young man in good health.

The chain combines TRBV2 with TRBJ2-2; D perhaps matches TRBD1 (5 bases). Germline CDR1 and CDR2: SNHLY and FYNNEI. V lost 6 bases, J lost 0 bases, and 11 bases lay in between. This CDR3 spans 15 amino acids. The CDR3 bases are TGTGCCAGCAGCCAAACAGGTCCGAACACCGGGGAGCTGTTTTTT. As protein: CASSQTGPNTGELFF. Filled out from reference TRBV2 and TRBJ2-2, the complete variable domain reads EPEVTQTPSHQVTQMGQEVILRCVPISNHLYFYWYRQILGQKVEFLVSFYNNEISEKSEIFDDQFSVERPDGSNFTLKIRSTKLEDSAMYFCASSQTGPNTGELFFGEGSRLTVL.

To note about this clone: The same CDR3 can be traced to other DNA sequences in this sample. The chain couples TRBV5-4 to TRBJ2-3; tentative D call: TRBD1 (6 bases). V gave up 0 bases and J gave up 1 base, with 12 bases separating them. Germline CDR1 is SGHNT and CDR2 is YYREEE (reference sequence). The CDR3 is 16 amino acids. This CDR3 reads CASSLGTSGGTDTQYF. CDR3 bases: TGTGCCAGCAGCTTGGGCACATCAGGGGGCACAGATACGCAGTATTTT.

This clone occurred once. The chain carries TRBV7-2 and TRBJ2-1, with a possible D match to TRBD2 (6 bases). This CDR3 comprises 16 residues. Per the germline V gene, CDR1 is SGHTA and CDR2 is FQGNSA. V lost 3 bases and J lost 5, with 17 bases in between. CDR3 DNA: TGTGCCAGCAGCTTTACGAGGAGACTAGGGAACAATGAGCAGTTCTTC. Translation gives CASSFTRRLGNNEQFF. Filled out from reference TRBV7-2 and TRBJ2-1, the complete variable domain reads GAGVSQSPSNKVTEKGKDVELRCDPISGHTALYWYRQSLGQGLEFLIYFQGNSAPDKSGLPSDRFSAERTGGSVSTLTIQRTQQEDSAVYLCASSFTRRLGNNEQFFGPGTRLTVL.

The chain carries TRBV2 and TRBJ2-7; 9 positions agree with TRBD1. Germline V CDR1 and CDR2: SNHLY, FYNNEI. This CDR3 has 14 amino acids. Trimming cost V 4 bases and J 5 bases; bases outside gene matches: 6. Written as DNA, the CDR3 is TGTGCCAGCAGTGCCCGGACAGGGGAAAACGAGCAGTACTTC. It is translated as CASSARTGENEQYF.